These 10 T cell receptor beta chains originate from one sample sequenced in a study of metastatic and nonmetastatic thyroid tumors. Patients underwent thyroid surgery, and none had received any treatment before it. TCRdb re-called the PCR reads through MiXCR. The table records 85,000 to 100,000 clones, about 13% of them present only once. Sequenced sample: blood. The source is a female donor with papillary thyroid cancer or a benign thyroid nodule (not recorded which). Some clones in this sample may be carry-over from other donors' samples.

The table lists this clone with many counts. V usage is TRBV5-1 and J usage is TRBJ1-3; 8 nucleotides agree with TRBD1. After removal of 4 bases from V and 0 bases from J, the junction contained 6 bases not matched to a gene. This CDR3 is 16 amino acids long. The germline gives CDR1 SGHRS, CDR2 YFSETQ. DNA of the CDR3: TGCGCCAGCAGCCCCGACAGGGGATTCTCTGGAAACACCATATATTTT. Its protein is CASSPDRGFSGNTIYF.

CDR3 loop: CAWGPMGQVSYYGYTF. In DNA form, the CDR3 reads TGTGCCTGGGGCCCCATGGGACAGGTATCGTACTATGGCTACACCTTC. This chain uses TRBV30 with TRBJ1-2; 8 nucleotides match TRBD1. V lost 5 bases and J lost 3; bases outside the gene matches: 14. Germline-derived CDR1 and CDR2 are GTSNPN and SVGIG (reference sequence). CDR3 size: 16 residues. Filled out from reference TRBV30 and TRBJ1-2, the complete variable domain reads SQTIHQWPATLVQPVGSPLSLECTVEGTSNPNLYWYRQAAGRGLQLLFYSVGIGQISSEVPQNLSASRPQDRQFILSSKKLLLSDSGFYLCAWGPMGQVSYYGYTFGSGTRLTVV.

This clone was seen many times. In DNA, the CDR3 is TGTGCCAGCAGCGTAGAAGCCGGCGAGACAGATACGCAGTATTTT. Amino acids: CASSVEAGETDTQYF. The chain has TRBV9 and TRBJ2-3, with unresolved D. The CDR3 sequence is 15 residues long. Per the germline V gene, CDR1 is SGDLS and CDR2 is YYNGEE. V was clipped by 0 bases and J by 3 bases, with 11 bases between them. Variable domain in full (rest from reference TRBV9 and TRBJ2-3): DSGVTQTPKHLITATGQRVTLRCSPRSGDLSVYWYQQSLDQGLQFLIQYYNGEERAKGNILERFSAQQFPDLHSELNLSSLELGDSALYFCASSVEAGETDTQYFGPGTRLTVL.

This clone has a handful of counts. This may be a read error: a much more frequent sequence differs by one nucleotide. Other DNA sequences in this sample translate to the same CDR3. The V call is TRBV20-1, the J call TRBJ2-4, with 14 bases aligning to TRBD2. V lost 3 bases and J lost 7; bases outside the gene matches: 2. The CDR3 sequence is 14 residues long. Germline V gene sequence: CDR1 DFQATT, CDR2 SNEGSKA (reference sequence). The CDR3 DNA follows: TGCAGTGCTAGGACTAGCGGGAGGGGGAACATTCAGTACTTC. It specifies CSARTSGRGNIQYF.

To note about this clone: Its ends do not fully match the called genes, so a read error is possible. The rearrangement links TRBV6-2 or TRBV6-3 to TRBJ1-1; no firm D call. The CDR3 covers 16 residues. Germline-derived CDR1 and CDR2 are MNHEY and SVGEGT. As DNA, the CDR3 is TGTGCCAGCAGTTACTCGAAGTGGGGTTCGACCACTGAAGATTTCTTT. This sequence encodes CASSYSKWGSTTEDFF.

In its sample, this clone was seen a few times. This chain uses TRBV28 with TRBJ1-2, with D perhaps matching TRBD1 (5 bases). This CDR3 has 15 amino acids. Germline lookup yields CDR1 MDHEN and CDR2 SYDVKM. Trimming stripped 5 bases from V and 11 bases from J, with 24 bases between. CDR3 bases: TGTGCCAGCAGTGTCACAGGTGGCGCGGGCTATGTTTACACCTTC. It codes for CASSVTGGAGYVYTF.

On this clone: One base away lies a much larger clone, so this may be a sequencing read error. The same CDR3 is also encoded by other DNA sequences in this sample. The CDR3 DNA sequence: TGTGCCATTGCTGGGGCCAACGTCCTTACTTTC. It encodes CAIAGANVLTF. The J gene is TRBJ2-6, the V gene TRBV28; a weak D match, TRBD1 (5 bases). Germline V lookup: CDR1 MDHEN, CDR2 SYDVKM. The CDR3 has 11 amino acids.

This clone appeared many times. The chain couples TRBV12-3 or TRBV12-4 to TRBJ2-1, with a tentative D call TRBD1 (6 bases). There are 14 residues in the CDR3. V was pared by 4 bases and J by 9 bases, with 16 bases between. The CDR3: CASSSRGPMVEQFF. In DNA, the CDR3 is TGTGCCAGCAGTTCCAGGGGTCCTATGGTTGAGCAGTTCTTC.

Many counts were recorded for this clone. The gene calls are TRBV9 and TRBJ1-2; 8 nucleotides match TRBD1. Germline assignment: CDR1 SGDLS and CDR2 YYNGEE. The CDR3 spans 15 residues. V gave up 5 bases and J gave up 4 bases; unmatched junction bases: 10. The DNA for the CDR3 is TGTGCCAGCAGTGGCGGGGACAGGCTTCTCTATGGCTACACCTTC. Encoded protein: CASSGGDRLLYGYTF. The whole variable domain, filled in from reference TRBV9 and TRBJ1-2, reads DSGVTQTPKHLITATGQRVTLRCSPRSGDLSVYWYQQSLDQGLQFLIQYYNGEERAKGNILERFSAQQFPDLHSELNLSSLELGDSALYFCASSGGDRLLYGYTFGSGTRLTVV.

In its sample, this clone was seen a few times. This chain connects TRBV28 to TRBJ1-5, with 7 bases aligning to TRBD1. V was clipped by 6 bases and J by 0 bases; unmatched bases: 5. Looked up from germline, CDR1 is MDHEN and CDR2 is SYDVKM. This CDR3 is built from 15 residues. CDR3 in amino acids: CASRKQGSSNQPQHF. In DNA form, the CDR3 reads TGTGCCAGCAGGAAACAGGGGTCTAGCAATCAGCCCCAGCATTTT.